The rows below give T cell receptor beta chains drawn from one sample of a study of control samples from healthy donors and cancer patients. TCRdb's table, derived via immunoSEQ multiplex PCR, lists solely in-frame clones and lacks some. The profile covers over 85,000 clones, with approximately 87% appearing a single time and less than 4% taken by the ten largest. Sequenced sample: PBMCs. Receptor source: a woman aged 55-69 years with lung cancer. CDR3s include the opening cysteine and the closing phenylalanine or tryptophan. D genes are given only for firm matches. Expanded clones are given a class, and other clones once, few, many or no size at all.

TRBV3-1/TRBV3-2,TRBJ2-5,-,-,CASSQVGHQRETQYF,TGTGCCAGCAGCCAAGTAGGCCATCAGCGGGAGACCCAGTACTTC
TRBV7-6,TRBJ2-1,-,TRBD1,CASSLSGTGNNEQFF,TGTGCCAGCAGCTTGTCAGGGACAGGCAACAATGAGCAGTTCTTC
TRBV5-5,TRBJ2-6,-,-,CASSLVPGILSGANVLTF,TGTGCCAGCAGCTTGGTTCCGGGGATCCTCTCTGGGGCCAACGTCCTGACTTTC
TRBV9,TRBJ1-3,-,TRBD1,CASSEGTAGNTIYF,TGTGCCAGCAGCGAGGGGACAGCTGGAAACACCATATATTTT
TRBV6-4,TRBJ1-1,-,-,CASSLQPGGYAEAFF,TGTGCCAGCAGCCTCCAGCCGGGAGGCTACGCTGAAGCTTTCTTT
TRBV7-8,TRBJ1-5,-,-,CASSLARVGNQPQHF,TGTGCCAGCAGCTTAGCCCGAGTCGGCAATCAGCCCCAGCATTTT
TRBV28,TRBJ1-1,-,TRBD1,CASSPDRGAPGVAEAFF,TGTGCCAGCAGTCCGGACAGGGGGGCCCCCGGAGTGGCTGAAGCTTTCTTT
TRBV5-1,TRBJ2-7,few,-,CASSLYDSYEQYF,TGCGCCAGCAGCTTGTATGACTCCTACGAGCAGTACTTC
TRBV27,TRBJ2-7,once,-,CASSLVPGYEQYF,TGTGCCAGCAGTTTAGTTCCAGGCTACGAGCAGTACTTC
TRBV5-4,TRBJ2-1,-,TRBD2,CASSLGGSDYNEQFF,TGTGCCAGCAGCTTAGGCGGGAGTGACTACAATGAGCAGTTCTTC
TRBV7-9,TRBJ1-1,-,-,CAIHPRRDTEAFF,TGTGCCATCCATCCGCGTCGTGACACTGAAGCTTTCTTT
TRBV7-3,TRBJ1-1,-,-,CASSVQGNTEAFF,TGTGCCAGCAGCGTACAGGGGAACACTGAAGCTTTCTTT
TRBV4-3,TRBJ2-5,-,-,CASSQDRAETQYF,TGCGCCAGCAGCCAAGACAGGGCGGAGACCCAGTACTTC
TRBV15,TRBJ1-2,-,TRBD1,CATSREEGRTGGSYYGYTF,TGTGCCACCAGCAGAGAAGAAGGGCGGACAGGGGGGTCCTACTATGGCTACACCTTC
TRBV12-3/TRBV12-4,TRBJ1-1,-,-,CASSHSMNTEAFF,TGTGCCAGCAGTCATTCCATGAACACTGAAGCTTTCTTT
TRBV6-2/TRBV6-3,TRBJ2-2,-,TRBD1,CASSYGTGGAETGELFF,TGTGCCAGCAGTTACGGGACAGGGGGCGCCGAGACCGGGGAGCTGTTTTTT
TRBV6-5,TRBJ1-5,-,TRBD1,CASSSGQGNQPQHF,TGTGCCAGCAGTTCCGGACAGGGGAATCAGCCCCAGCATTTT
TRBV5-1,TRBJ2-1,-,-,CASSPELREQFF,TGCGCCAGCAGCCCCGAGCTTAGGGAGCAGTTCTTC
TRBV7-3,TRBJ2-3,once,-,CASSPTGDTQYF,TGTGCCAGCAGCCCTACGGGAGATACGCAGTATTTT
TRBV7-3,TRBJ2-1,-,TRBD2,CASSLSPPGLAGVGDNEQFF,TGTGCCAGCAGCTTATCACCTCCGGGACTAGCGGGAGTAGGCGACAATGAGCAGTTCTTC
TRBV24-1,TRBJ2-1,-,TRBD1,CATSDRQGGFNEQFF,TGTGCCACCAGTGATCGACAGGGGGGATTCAATGAGCAGTTCTTC
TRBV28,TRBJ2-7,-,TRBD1,CASRSGGGPYEQYF,TGTGCCAGCAGGTCAGGGGGCGGACCCTACGAGCAGTACTTC